This T cell receptor beta chain comes out of a study of breast tumors, draining lymph nodes, adjacent tissues. The CDR3 is made up of 15 amino acids. The germline V and J ends were trimmed by 1 base and 1 base, with 9 bases remaining between them. CDR1 is SGHTA and CDR2 is FQGNSA in the germline V gene. Using its own MiXCR run on the multiplex PCR reads, TCRdb lists one record per CDR3 protein. Among approximately 210,000 distinct CDR3 sequences listed, under 35% were seen once. Overall study findings and caveats: Tumor TCR diversity was below lymph nodes but above nontumor tissue.

Samples came from axillary lymph nodes draining the breast cancer. The table lists this clonotype with many counts. The antigen is unknown. The source material was axillary lymph node tissue. This receptor was obtained from a female donor with breast cancer. Some clones in this sample may be carry-over from other donors' samples. This chain uses TRBV7-2 with TRBJ2-3; D remains ambiguous. CDR3 region: CASSLDGLRTDTQYF. DNA of the CDR3: TGTGCCAGCAGCTTAGACGGATTACGCACAGATACGCAGTATTTT.